Listed here are 25 T cell receptor beta chains from one sample, sequenced in a study of T cell repertoires in cytomegalovirus infection. TCRdb processed the reads anew with MiXCR; each CDR3 protein has one entry. Of roughly 200,000 distinct CDR3 sequences listed, approximately 9.6% are singletons. Input material: PBMCs. Receptor source: a human donor in good health (CMV status not recorded). Some clones in this sample may be carry-over from other donors' samples.

The chain has TRBV15 and TRBJ1-1; maybe TRBD1 (6 bases). The CDR3 extends over 15 amino acids. Germline V gene data show CDR1 as LNHNV and CDR2 as YYDKDF (reference sequence). V lost 1 base, J lost 4 bases, and 13 bases lay in between. CDR3 protein: CATSRGPTGGTEAFF. In DNA, the CDR3 is TGTGCCACCAGCAGAGGCCCGACAGGCGGCACTGAAGCTTTCTTT. The variable domain in full, with the rest retrieved from reference TRBV15 and TRBJ1-1, is DAMVIQNPRYQVTQFGKPVTLSCSQTLNHNVMYWYQQKSSQAPKLLFHYYDKDFNNEADTPDNFQSRRPNTSFCFLDIRSPGLGDTAMYLCATSRGPTGGTEAFFGQGTRLTVV.

The table lists this clonotype with a few counts. This chain links TRBV5-1 with TRBJ1-1; TRBD1 matches at 7 bases. Losses at the gene ends were 2 bases for V and 7 bases for J; bases not matched to a gene: 5. In germline, CDR1 is SGHRS, CDR2 YFSETQ. This CDR3 comprises 13 residues. The CDR3 protein is CASSFGQADEAFF. DNA for the CDR3: TGCGCCAGCAGCTTTGGACAGGCGGATGAAGCTTTCTTT. Supplemented by reference TRBV5-1 and TRBJ1-1, the full variable domain reads KAGVTQTPRYLIKTRGQQVTLSCSPISGHRSVSWYQQTPGQGLQFLFEYFSETQRNKGNFPGRFSGRQFSNSRSEMNVSTLELGDSALYLCASSFGQADEAFFGQGTRLTVV.

This chain uses TRBV14 with TRBJ1-2; perhaps TRBD1 as D (5 bases). Trimming pared 1 base from V and 7 bases from J, leaving 10 bases between. The CDR3 extends over 13 amino acids. The germline CDR1 and CDR2 sequences are SGHDN and FVKESK. CDR3 nucleotide sequence: TGTGCCAGCAGCCAAGTTCCCGGGGCTGGCTACACCTTC. Translating it yields CASSQVPGAGYTF. The entire variable domain, with the rest obtained from reference TRBV14 and TRBJ1-2, is as follows: EAGVTQFPSHSVIEKGQTVTLRCDPISGHDNLYWYRRVMGKEIKFLLHFVKESKQDESGMPNNRFLAERTGGTYSTLKVQPAELEDSGVYFCASSQVPGAGYTFGSGTRLTVV.

This clonotype occurred many times. V usage is TRBV7-6 and J usage is TRBJ2-5; TRBD2 matches at 9 bases. CDR3 length: 16 amino acids. The V segment lost 4 bases and the J segment 3 bases; nucleotides outside the gene matches: 9. Germline assignment: CDR1 SGHVS and CDR2 FNYEAQ. The CDR3 is CASSSAGGGRKETQYF. CDR3 DNA sequence: TGTGCCAGCAGCTCGGCGGGGGGGGGGCGGAAAGAGACCCAGTACTTC.

This chain connects TRBV6-2 or TRBV6-3 to TRBJ2-1, with TRBD2 matching over 8 bases. Germline V lookup: CDR1 MNHEY, CDR2 SVGEGT. This CDR3 region has 14 residues. Losses at the gene ends were 8 bases for V and 4 bases for J; bases not matched to a gene: 7. CDR3 DNA: TGTGCCAGCCTTAATAGCGGGGAATACAATGAGCAGTTCTTC. Amino acids: CASLNSGEYNEQFF.

This clonotype was counted many times. This chain uses TRBV6-2 or TRBV6-3 with TRBJ2-3; tentative D call: TRBD2 (5 bases). The V end was cut by 1 base, the J end by 10 bases, with 18 bases between. CDR3 length equals 15 residues. The germline gives CDR1 MNHEY, CDR2 SVGEGT. CDR3 residues: CASSYYRRKEDPQYF. The DNA for the CDR3 is TGTGCCAGCAGTTACTATCGCCGCAAGGAGGATCCGCAGTATTTT.

The chain combines TRBV25-1 with TRBJ2-2; no clear D. Between the trimmed V and J ends, which lost 3 bases and 2 bases, there was a span of 16 bases. Germline-derived CDR1 and CDR2 are MGHDK and SYGVNS. The CDR3 sequence is 17 residues long. CDR3 sequence reads: CASSELVVVSNTGELFF. The CDR3 DNA reads as TGTGCCAGCAGTGAGTTGGTCGTTGTCAGCAACACCGGGGAGCTGTTTTTT.

The V gene is TRBV7-2, the J gene TRBJ2-3; 7 bases are shared with TRBD1. The CDR3 contains 15 residues. V lost 4 bases, J lost 4 bases, and 8 bases stayed unmatched. CDR1 and CDR2 (germline): SGHTA, FQGNSA. The CDR3 sequence: CASSSQQGTADTQYF. CDR3 nucleotides: TGTGCCAGCAGCTCCCAACAGGGGACGGCAGATACGCAGTATTTT.

This clonotype appeared a few times. As DNA, the CDR3 is TGTGCCAGCAGTTACTCGATGGAGGTGTCAGCGGGATATTACGAGCAGTACTTC. This encodes CASSYSMEVSAGYYEQYF. V usage is TRBV6-2 or TRBV6-3 and J usage is TRBJ2-7; 7 bases fit TRBD2. Germline CDR1 MNHEY, CDR2 SVGEGT. Trimming took 0 bases from V and 4 from J; bases not matched to a gene: 15. This CDR3 is 18 amino acids long.

This clonotype came up many times. CDR3 bases: TGTGCCAGCAGCTCCCCGGGACTAGGTTACGAGCAGTACTTC. Its protein is CASSSPGLGYEQYF. This sequence joins TRBV7-8 and TRBJ2-7, with TRBD2 matching 8 bases. CDR1 SGHVS and CDR2 FQNEAQ come from the germline V gene. The CDR3 loop spans 14 amino acids. Trimming took 4 bases from V and 4 from J; bases not matched to a gene: 6.

This clonotype was seen repeatedly, ten times or more. This chain connects TRBV5-1 to TRBJ2-1, with TRBD2 as a possible D gene (5 bases). V gave up 4 bases and J gave up 7 bases, with 15 bases separating them. The CDR3 has 14 amino acids. The germline gives CDR1 SGHRS, CDR2 YFSETQ. CDR3 coding DNA: TGCGCCAGCAGCCAGACTATCGGACCGAATGAGCAGTTCTTC. Amino acids: CASSQTIGPNEQFF.

This clonotype was detected many times. The V and J genes are TRBV10-3 and TRBJ2-1; 9 positions match TRBD2. V lost 6 bases, J lost 5 bases, and 11 bases stayed unmatched. Germline lookup yields CDR1 ENHRY and CDR2 SYGVKD. This CDR3 comprises 16 residues. CDR3 amino acids: CAIREPGLAPDNEQFF. DNA for the CDR3: TGTGCCATCAGGGAACCGGGACTAGCACCTGACAATGAGCAGTTCTTC.

This clonotype appeared many times. The J gene is TRBJ1-1, the V gene TRBV7-2; 8 bases are shared with TRBD1. Germline trimming cut 5 bases from V and 6 bases from J; bases unmatched to any gene: 8. In germline, CDR1 is SGHTA, CDR2 FQGNSA. This CDR3 is 14 amino acids long. CDR3 nucleotides: TGTGCCAGCAGCGGCAGACAGGGGCTTGCTGAAGCTTTCTTT. This codes for CASSGRQGLAEAFF.

A few counts support this clonotype. The V and J genes are TRBV29-1 and TRBJ2-1; TRBD2 aligns across 12 bases. The CDR3 contains 13 residues. Germline lookup yields CDR1 SQVTM and CDR2 ANQGSEA. The V segment lost 5 bases and the J segment 9 bases; nucleotides outside the gene matches: 5. CDR3 DNA sequence: TGCAGCGTTCCGGGACTAGCGGGTTTTGAGCAGTTCTTC. Protein product: CSVPGLAGFEQFF.

This clonotype occurred many times. The chain combines TRBV7-2 with TRBJ1-2, with TRBD1 as a possible D gene (5 bases). The germline V gene encodes CDR1 SGHTA and CDR2 FQGNSA. Trimming removed 5 bases from V and 4 bases from J, with 14 bases in between. CDR3 size: 14 residues. This chain's CDR3 is CASSPNDGAYGYTF. CDR3 coding DNA: TGTGCCAGCAGCCCTAACGATGGGGCCTATGGCTACACCTTC. The entire variable domain, with the rest obtained from reference TRBV7-2 and TRBJ1-2, is as follows: GAGVSQSPSNKVTEKGKDVELRCDPISGHTALYWYRQSLGQGLEFLIYFQGNSAPDKSGLPSDRFSAERTGGSVSTLTIQRTQQEDSAVYLCASSPNDGAYGYTFGSGTRLTVV.

This clonotype was seen at least ten times. CDR3 DNA: TGTGCCAGCAAGTTGGGGACAGGGGCGGTCGGAGGCACTGAAGCTTTCTTT. Translated, it gives CASKLGTGAVGGTEAFF. This chain connects TRBV6-2 or TRBV6-3 to TRBJ1-1; the match to TRBD1 covers 10 bases. CDR1 is MNHEY, CDR2 SVGEGT, per germline. There are 17 residues in the CDR3. J gave up 4 bases and V 7 bases, and 15 bases lay outside the gene matches.

The table lists this clonotype with many counts. V is TRBV20-1 and J is TRBJ1-1, with 10 bases lining up with TRBD1. Germline CDR1 reads DFQATT; CDR2 reads SNEGSKA (reference sequence). This CDR3 has 14 amino acids. J gave up 5 bases and V 3 bases, and 6 bases lay outside the gene matches. CDR3 residues: CSASDRGRGTEAFF. CDR3 DNA sequence: TGCAGTGCTAGCGACAGGGGGCGCGGGACTGAAGCTTTCTTT.

This clonotype was seen repeatedly, ten times or more. The rearrangement links TRBV24-1 to TRBJ2-1; 8 nucleotides match TRBD2. Germline V lookup: CDR1 KGHDR, CDR2 SFDVKD. The CDR3 runs 16 residues. V lost 4 bases, J lost 0 bases, and 4 bases stayed unmatched. CDR3 DNA sequence: TGTGCCACCAGTGACCTGCGGGGGGACTCCTACAATGAGCAGTTCTTC. This gives the protein CATSDLRGDSYNEQFF.

This clonotype was detected many times. CDR3: CATRVQGGEKNTEAFF. In DNA, the CDR3 is TGTGCCACTCGGGTGCAAGGGGGGGAGAAAAACACTGAAGCTTTCTTT. This rearrangement joins TRBV24-1 to TRBJ1-1; possible D gene TRBD1, 6 bases. Germline V gene sequence: CDR1 KGHDR, CDR2 SFDVKD. The CDR3 spans 16 residues. Trimming shortened V by 10 bases and J by 2 bases, and 22 bases separated the two germline ends.

This clonotype was recorded many times. The CDR3 nucleotides are TGTGCCAGCAGCTTGTATGGGGCTACTGGGGCCAACGTCCTGACTTTC. Its translation: CASSLYGATGANVLTF. The rearrangement uses TRBV5-6 and TRBJ2-6; possible D gene TRBD1, 5 bases. From germline, CDR1 is SGHDT and CDR2 YYEEEE. The CDR3 is made up of 16 amino acids. V dropped 1 base and J dropped 2 bases, with 10 bases sitting between them.

In its sample, this clonotype was seen a few times. J is TRBJ1-6 and V is TRBV18; TRBD1 matches 7 bases. The V segment lost 3 bases and the J segment 7 bases; nucleotides outside the gene matches: 3. Per germline, CDR1 KGHSH and CDR2 LQKENI. This CDR3 has 14 amino acids. The CDR3 nucleotides read TGTGCCAGCTCACCTTCCAGGGGGAATTCACCCCTCCACTTT. Translation gives CASSPSRGNSPLHF.

Many counts were recorded for this clonotype. The CDR3 loop is CASIVAGTYEQYF. CDR3 sequence (DNA): TGTGCCAGCATCGTGGCAGGGACATACGAGCAGTACTTC. This chain joins TRBV6-1 and TRBJ2-7, with D possibly TRBD1 on 6 matching bases. V gave up 7 bases and J gave up 4 bases, with 14 bases separating them. This CDR3 spans 13 amino acids. Looked up from germline, CDR1 is MNHNS and CDR2 is SASEGT.

This clonotype was counted only a few times. V gene TRBV20-1 combines with J gene TRBJ1-1, with TRBD1 matching over 9 bases. Germline-derived CDR1 and CDR2 are DFQATT and SNEGSKA (reference sequence). Unmatched junction bases numbered 12, after V lost 5 bases and J lost 2 bases. CDR3 size: 16 residues. CDR3 DNA sequence: TGCAGTGCTGGAACAGGGGGCGACGGGGCTAACACTGAAGCTTTCTTT. Amino acids: CSAGTGGDGANTEAFF.

This clonotype has at least ten counts. The chain uses TRBV7-2 and TRBJ2-3; D gene ambiguous. Germline CDR1 reads SGHTA; CDR2 reads FQGNSA. V was cut by 5 bases and J by 3 bases, with 12 bases left in between. The CDR3 extends over 14 amino acids. The CDR3 DNA follows: TGTGCCAGCAGCCCCCGGTCCGGGACAGATACGCAGTATTTT. It translates to CASSPRSGTDTQYF.

This clonotype was counted many times. J is TRBJ2-3 and V is TRBV28; TRBD2 matches 15 bases. Per the germline V gene, CDR1 is MDHEN and CDR2 is SYDVKM. The length of the CDR3 is 15 residues. The V gene end was trimmed by 4 bases and the J gene end by 5 bases; junction bases not matched to a gene: 1. In nucleotides, the CDR3 is TGTGCCAGCAGTTCGGGACTAGCGGGGGGAGATACGCAGTATTTT. Its translation: CASSSGLAGGDTQYF.